A single sample is the source of the 12 T cell receptor beta chains below, sequenced in a study of T cell clones after liver transplantation. The assay was immunoSEQ multiplex PCR, and TCRdb's table has in-frame clones only and misses some. The sample lists 95,000 to 110,000 clones; 75% to 85% were seen once. Material: CD4+ T cells from blood, obtained before liver transplant. All receptors derive from a human donor who received a liver transplant.

This chain links TRBV2 with TRBJ1-4, with 11 bases that match TRBD1. Germline values: CDR1 SNHLY, CDR2 FYNNEI. V shed 6 bases, J shed 7 bases, and the junction held 7 bases outside the gene matches. The CDR3 is 15 amino acids. CDR3 residues: CASSLGQGAFEKLFF. The DNA of the CDR3 is TGTGCCAGCAGCCTCGGACAGGGGGCTTTTGAAAAACTGTTTTTT.

The chain joins TRBV2 to TRBJ1-6; 7 nucleotides line up with TRBD1. The length of the CDR3 is 14 residues. CDR1 is SNHLY and CDR2 is FYNNEI in the germline V gene. After removal of 5 bases from V and 5 bases from J, the junction contained 3 bases not matched to a gene. This CDR3 reads CASSLGQNNSPLHF. In DNA form, the CDR3 reads TGTGCCAGCAGTTTGGGACAGAATAATTCACCCCTCCACTTT.

This rearrangement joins TRBV28 to TRBJ1-2, with no clear D. V was trimmed by 5 bases and J by 4 bases, leaving 14 bases between them. This CDR3 has 14 residues. Germline values: CDR1 MDHEN, CDR2 SYDVKM. In nucleotides, the CDR3 is TGTGCCAGCAGTCCCCAGACCGCGTTCTATGGCTACACCTTC. It codes for CASSPQTAFYGYTF.

The chain is built from TRBV5-1 and TRBJ2-7, with D perhaps assigned TRBD1 or TRBD2 (5 bases each). The CDR3 covers 15 residues. V was shortened by 0 bases and J by 0 bases, with 10 bases between the two germline ends. Germline V gene data show CDR1 as SGHRS and CDR2 as YFSETQ. CDR3 protein: CASSLGAGSSYEQYF. The DNA of the CDR3 is TGCGCCAGCAGCTTGGGGGCAGGGAGCTCCTACGAGCAGTACTTC.

V is TRBV5-6 and J is TRBJ2-2, with 9 bases matching TRBD1. The CDR3 contains 16 residues. Germline loops: CDR1 SGHDT, CDR2 YYEEEE. V was clipped by 3 bases and J by 4 bases; unmatched bases: 7. The DNA of the CDR3 is TGTGCCAGCAGCTGGACAGGGGTCGAGGTCACCGGGGAGCTGTTTTTT. As protein: CASSWTGVEVTGELFF.

CDR3 in amino acids: CASSISRGLTEAFF. The CDR3 bases are TGTGCCAGTAGTATAAGCAGGGGGCTCACTGAAGCTTTCTTT. The J gene is TRBJ1-1, the V gene TRBV19; 8 nucleotides match TRBD1. The V gene end was trimmed by 2 bases and the J gene end by 4 bases; junction bases not matched to a gene: 3. Germline V gene lookup returns CDR1 LNHDA and CDR2 SQIVND (reference sequence). The CDR3 is made up of 14 amino acids.

The chain is built from TRBV5-8 and TRBJ2-5; D is unresolved. V gave up 8 bases and J gave up 3 bases, with 8 bases separating them. Per the germline V gene, CDR1 is SGHTS and CDR2 is YDEGEE. The CDR3 has 11 amino acids. The CDR3 coding sequence is TGTGCCAGTAGAACTGAAGAGACCCAGTACTTC. Translation gives CASRTEETQYF. Full variable domain (rest looked up from reference TRBV5-8 and TRBJ2-5): EAGVTQSPTHLIKTRGQQATLRCSPISGHTSVYWYQQALGLGLQFLLWYDEGEERNRGNFPPRFSGRQFPNYSSELNVNALELEDSALYLCASRTEETQYFGPGTRLLVL.

This clone was counted a few times. The chain uses TRBV9 and TRBJ2-3; D gene uncertain. This CDR3 is 15 amino acids long. Trimming pared 0 bases from V and 0 bases from J, leaving 8 bases between. The germline CDR1 and CDR2 sequences are SGDLS and YYNGEE. CDR3 nucleotide sequence: TGTGCCAGCAGCGTAGCCCCGAGGAGCACAGATACGCAGTATTTT. Translating it yields CASSVAPRSTDTQYF.

This rearrangement joins TRBV10-1 to TRBJ2-1; 8 bases are shared with TRBD1. The CDR3 covers 16 residues. J was trimmed by 3 bases and V by 0 bases; bases with no gene match: 4. Germline values: CDR1 WNHNN, CDR2 SYGVQD (reference sequence). CDR3 amino acids: CASSESRDRFYNEQFF. CDR3 sequence (DNA): TGCGCCAGCAGTGAGTCCAGGGACAGGTTCTACAATGAGCAGTTCTTC.

This chain joins TRBV18 and TRBJ2-1; D remains ambiguous. V was cut by 3 bases and J by 10 bases, with 13 bases left in between. CDR3 length equals 13 residues. The germline V gene encodes CDR1 KGHSH and CDR2 LQKENI. CDR3 amino acids: CASSPQQGVEQFF. DNA for the CDR3: TGTGCCAGCTCACCCCAGCAAGGAGTAGAGCAGTTCTTC.

The table lists this clone with a few counts. The gene calls are TRBV4-1 and TRBJ1-1; D is ambiguous. V was clipped by 1 base and J by 1 base, with 10 bases between them. Germline CDR1 reads MGHRA; CDR2 reads YSYEKL. This CDR3 has 15 amino acids. In DNA form, the CDR3 reads TGCGCCAGCAGCCAAGGGTGGACGAAGAACACTGAAGCTTTCTTT. It yields the protein CASSQGWTKNTEAFF.

The chain uses TRBV4-1 and TRBJ1-2; no definite D call. The V gene's germline CDR1 is MGHRA and CDR2 YSYEKL. Between the trimmed V and J ends, which lost 1 base and 7 bases, there was a span of 16 bases. This CDR3 has 15 residues. CDR3 amino acids: CASSQGHGVGVGYTF. The DNA of the CDR3 is TGCGCCAGCAGCCAAGGGCACGGAGTCGGAGTTGGCTACACCTTC.